These T cell receptor beta chains were read from a single sample in a study of cytomegalovirus exposure and HLA in healthy donors. Assay: immunoSEQ multiplex PCR; the TCRdb copy retains only in-frame clones and omits some. The sample yields approximately 260,000 clones, almost 85% seen once. Sequencing was carried out using PBMCs. Receptors were obtained from a woman aged 35 to 49 in good health and CMV-seropositive. The CDR3 runs from the conserved cysteine through the conserved F or W. The D gene is left open where the match is weak. The size of a clone is reported for some rows only, either as once, few or many, or as a class for expanded clones.

clone_size: -
v_call: TRBV27
j_call: TRBJ1-5
d_call: -
cdr3_aa: CASSSKDNDNQPQHF
cdr3_nt: TGTGCCAGCAGTTCGAAAGACAATGACAATCAGCCCCAGCATTTT

clone_size: -
v_call: TRBV25-1
j_call: TRBJ2-3
d_call: -
cdr3_aa: CASRGSWSGSDTQYF
cdr3_nt: TGTGCCAGCAGGGGTAGCTGGAGCGGGTCAGATACGCAGTATTTT

clone_size: -
v_call: TRBV27
j_call: TRBJ2-7
d_call: -
cdr3_aa: CASSLPSGYEQYF
cdr3_nt: TGTGCCAGCAGTTTACCCAGCGGGTACGAGCAGTACTTC

clone_size: once
v_call: TRBV29-1
j_call: TRBJ2-3
d_call: -
cdr3_aa: CSGVRGDTQYF
cdr3_nt: TGCAGCGGTGTAAGGGGAGATACGCAGTATTTT

clone_size: -
v_call: TRBV7-9
j_call: TRBJ1-5
d_call: -
cdr3_aa: CASSLRTVDQPQHF
cdr3_nt: TGTGCCAGCAGCTTAAGGACAGTTGATCAGCCCCAGCATTTT

clone_size: -
v_call: TRBV6-1
j_call: TRBJ2-7
d_call: TRBD2
cdr3_aa: CASSERASGILSYEQYF
cdr3_nt: TGTGCCAGCAGTGAAAGGGCTAGCGGGATCCTCTCCTACGAGCAGTACTTC

clone_size: -
v_call: TRBV4-3
j_call: TRBJ2-7
d_call: -
cdr3_aa: CASSQRETGTYEQYF
cdr3_nt: TGCGCCAGCAGCCAAAGGGAAACAGGCACCTACGAGCAGTACTTC

clone_size: -
v_call: TRBV10-3
j_call: TRBJ2-5
d_call: TRBD2
cdr3_aa: CAISEGTSGRETQYF
cdr3_nt: TGTGCCATCAGTGAAGGGACTAGCGGGAGGGAGACCCAGTACTTC

clone_size: once
v_call: TRBV9
j_call: TRBJ1-4
d_call: -
cdr3_aa: CASSAAGAGRDEKLFF
cdr3_nt: TGTGCCAGCAGCGCAGCTGGCGCAGGGAGGGACGAAAAACTGTTTTTT

clone_size: -
v_call: TRBV7-9
j_call: TRBJ2-1
d_call: TRBD2
cdr3_aa: CSSSPLPGRALNEQFF
cdr3_nt: TGTTCCAGCAGCCCCCTCCCCGGGAGGGCCCTCAATGAGCAGTTCTTC

clone_size: -
v_call: TRBV18
j_call: TRBJ2-5
d_call: TRBD1
cdr3_aa: CASSPQGQTFQETQYF
cdr3_nt: TGTGCCAGCTCACCCCAGGGACAGACGTTCCAAGAGACCCAGTACTTC

clone_size: -
v_call: TRBV5-6
j_call: TRBJ2-7
d_call: -
cdr3_aa: CASSPFRGEQYF
cdr3_nt: TGTGCCAGCAGCCCTTTCAGGGGCGAGCAGTACTTC

clone_size: -
v_call: TRBV7-3
j_call: TRBJ2-2
d_call: TRBD2
cdr3_aa: CASSLLAGENTGELFF
cdr3_nt: TGTGCCAGCAGCTTACTAGCGGGAGAGAACACCGGGGAGCTGTTTTTT

clone_size: -
v_call: TRBV14
j_call: TRBJ2-7
d_call: TRBD1
cdr3_aa: CASSRLGQDSYEQYF
cdr3_nt: TGTGCCAGCAGCCGGCTAGGACAGGATTCCTACGAGCAGTACTTC

clone_size: -
v_call: TRBV5-1
j_call: TRBJ1-1
d_call: TRBD1
cdr3_aa: CASSLQTGYAEAFF
cdr3_nt: TGCGCCAGCAGCCTACAGACAGGGTACGCTGAAGCTTTCTTT